This TCR beta chain emerged from a study of T cells in Graves' hyperthyroidism and ophthalmopathy. About the research overall: The authors collected peripheral blood at initial diagnosis, before any treatment.

TCR beta CDR3 region amplification was performed from RNA transcripts. RT-PCR in the first round (using the HTBI primer set) targeted the TCR CDR3. TCRdb re-derived calls from the multiplex PCR reads in MiXCR, one entry per CDR3 protein. Here the sample spans around 350,000 distinct CDR3 sequences, about 18% being singletons. The CDR3 contains 11 residues. The V gene lost 6 bases and the J gene lost 7 bases, with 8 bases spanning the gap. Germline V gives CDR1 KGHDR, CDR2 SFDVKD. Material for sequencing was blood. This chain uses TRBV24-1 with TRBJ1-1; D is unresolved. The origin of this receptor is a young woman with Graves' hyperthyroidism. The CDR3 DNA sequence: TGTGCCACCAGTTTCGACGGTGAAGCTTTCTTT. Translating it yields CATSFDGEAFF.